The 10 T cell receptor beta chains in this list originate from one sample, sequenced in a study of T cell repertoires in cytomegalovirus infection (dated by TCRdb to the late 2010s). Their antigens remain unidentified. This specimen's treatment or condition label, interpreted: in vitro stimulation with specific CMV peptide epitopes to enrich CMV-specific T cells. Sequencing was performed on an Illumina HiSeq 1500. TCRdb reran the public reads through fastp at Q25 and MiXCR, keeping productive beta chains. When rows share a CDR3 protein, they turn into one entry using the most common DNA and genes. Here the sample has a few hundred thousand distinct CDR3 sequences; about 33% occur a single time. Roughly a sixth of the sample is taken by the ten largest. The specimen was cultured PBMCs, collected from culture after CMV antigen stimulation. These receptors were obtained from a human donor in good health (CMV status not recorded). Some clones in this sample may be carry-over from other donors' samples.

This clonotype was seen more than once but under ten times. The rearrangement uses TRBV6-5 and TRBJ2-5, with D perhaps matching TRBD2 (5 bases). The CDR3 totals 14 residues. Trimming removed 2 bases from V and 2 bases from J, with 9 bases in between. Germline V gene data show CDR1 as MNHEY and CDR2 as SVGAGI. CDR3 sequence reads: CASSYVEAQETQYF. In DNA, the CDR3 is TGTGCCAGCAGTTACGTGGAGGCACAAGAGACCCAGTACTTC.

The chain carries TRBV4-1 and TRBJ1-5; tentative D call: TRBD1 (5 bases). V was cut by 0 bases and J by 5 bases, with 8 bases left in between. CDR1 and CDR2 (germline): MGHRA, YSYEKL. The CDR3 has 14 amino acids. CDR3 loop: CASSQDWGDQPQHF. Written as DNA, the CDR3 is TGCGCCAGCAGCCAAGATTGGGGGGATCAGCCCCAGCATTTT.

J is TRBJ2-3 and V is TRBV12-5; D is unresolved. CDR1 is LGHNT, CDR2 FRNRAP, per germline. Between the trimmed V and J ends, which lost 6 bases and 1 base, there was a span of 11 bases. CDR3 size: 14 residues. The CDR3 here is CASGGSSRTDTQYF. CDR3 coding DNA: TGTGCTAGTGGGGGATCCTCCCGCACAGATACGCAGTATTTT.

V gene TRBV12-3 or TRBV12-4 combines with J gene TRBJ1-1; D is unclear. The length of the CDR3 is 13 residues. Trimming removed 5 bases from V and 6 bases from J, with 13 bases in between. The CDR3 nucleotides read TGTGCCAGCAGTGAACCATACCGCTCTGAAGCTTTCTTT. Translated, it gives CASSEPYRSEAFF.

The chain joins TRBV29-1 to TRBJ2-6, with a tentative D call TRBD1 (5 bases). V was pared by 4 bases and J by 1 base, with 17 bases between. The CDR3 consists of 17 residues. The germline gives CDR1 SQVTM, CDR2 ANQGSEA. CDR3 region: CSVVGDSILSGANVLTF. In DNA form, the CDR3 reads TGCAGCGTTGTCGGTGACAGTATATTATCTGGGGCCAACGTCCTGACTTTC.

A few counts support this clonotype. V is TRBV19 and J is TRBJ2-2; the D is unclear. The CDR3 is 15 residues long. The V end lost 7 bases, the J end lost 4 bases, and 16 bases lay between the germline ends. Germline CDR1 is LNHDA and CDR2 is SQIVND (reference sequence). The CDR3 DNA reads TGTGCCAGTACCTATCCCGGAGACTCCACCGGGGAGCTGTTTTTT. Translated, it gives CASTYPGDSTGELFF.

This clonotype was found a few times. The chain uses TRBV20-1 and TRBJ1-4; D not resolved. The CDR3 has 14 amino acids. Per germline, CDR1 DFQATT and CDR2 SNEGSKA (reference sequence). The V end was cut by 5 bases, the J end by 4 bases, with 14 bases between. The CDR3, as DNA: TGCAGTGCTCCTCACAGAGTCATTAATGAAAAACTGTTTTTT. Its protein is CSAPHRVINEKLFF.

The chain uses TRBV12-3 or TRBV12-4 and TRBJ2-5; a possible D gene is TRBD2 (6 bases). The CDR3 totals 14 residues. V lost 5 bases, J lost 0 bases, and 10 bases lay in between. This CDR3 reads CASSRRDYQETQYF. The CDR3 nucleotides read TGTGCCAGCAGTCGCCGGGACTACCAAGAGACCCAGTACTTC.

The V gene is TRBV7-2, the J gene TRBJ1-2; 9 bases are a match to TRBD1. The CDR3 extends over 15 amino acids. V shed 5 bases and J 6 bases; nucleotides not matched to a gene: 10. CDR1 is SGHTA and CDR2 is FQGNSA in the germline V gene. The chain's CDR3 is CASSQAGTGSDGYTF. The CDR3 DNA sequence: TGTGCCAGCAGCCAGGCCGGGACAGGGTCTGATGGCTACACCTTC.

This chain joins TRBV28 and TRBJ1-2; TRBD1 matches 9 bases. V was pared by 4 bases and J by 4 bases, with 4 bases of the junction left unmatched. The CDR3 is made up of 14 amino acids. Germline V gene data show CDR1 as MDHEN and CDR2 as SYDVKM. The CDR3 sequence: CASSSPQGAYGYTF. DNA for the CDR3: TGTGCCAGCAGTTCCCCACAGGGGGCCTATGGCTACACCTTC.